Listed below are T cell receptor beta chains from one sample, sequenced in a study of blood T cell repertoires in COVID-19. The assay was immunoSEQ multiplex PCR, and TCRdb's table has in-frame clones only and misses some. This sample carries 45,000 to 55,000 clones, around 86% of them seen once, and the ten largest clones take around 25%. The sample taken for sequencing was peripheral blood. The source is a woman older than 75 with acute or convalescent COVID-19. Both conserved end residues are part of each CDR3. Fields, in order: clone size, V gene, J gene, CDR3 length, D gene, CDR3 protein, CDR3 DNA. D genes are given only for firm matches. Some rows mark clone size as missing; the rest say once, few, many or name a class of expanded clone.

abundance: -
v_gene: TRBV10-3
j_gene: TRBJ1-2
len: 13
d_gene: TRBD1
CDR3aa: CAISRDSNYGYTF
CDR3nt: TGTGCCATCAGCCGGGACAGCAACTATGGCTACACCTTC

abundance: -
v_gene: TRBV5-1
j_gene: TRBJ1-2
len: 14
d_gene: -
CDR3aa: CASSSSGVLYGYTF
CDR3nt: TGCGCCAGCAGCTCCTCAGGGGTTCTCTATGGCTACACCTTC

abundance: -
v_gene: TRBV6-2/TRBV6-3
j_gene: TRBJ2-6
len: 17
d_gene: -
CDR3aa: CANSYRQRASGANVLTF
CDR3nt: TGTGCCAACAGTTACCGGCAGCGAGCGTCTGGGGCCAACGTCCTGACTTTC

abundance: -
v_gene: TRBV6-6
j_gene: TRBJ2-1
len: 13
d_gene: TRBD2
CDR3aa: CASGGGLGNEQFF
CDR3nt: TGTGCCAGCGGGGGGGGTCTAGGCAATGAGCAGTTCTTC

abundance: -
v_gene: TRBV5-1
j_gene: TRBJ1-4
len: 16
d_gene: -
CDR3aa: CASSLGAVTLKEKLFF
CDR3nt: TGCGCCAGCAGCTTGGGAGCGGTGACACTGAAGGAAAAACTGTTTTTT

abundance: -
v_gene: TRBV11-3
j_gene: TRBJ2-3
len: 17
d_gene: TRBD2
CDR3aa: CASSLDATSGSTDTQYF
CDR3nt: TGTGCCAGCAGCTTAGATGCGACTAGCGGAAGCACAGATACGCAGTATTTT

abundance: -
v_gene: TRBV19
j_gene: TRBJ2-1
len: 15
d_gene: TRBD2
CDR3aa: CASSFTSGRTHEQFF
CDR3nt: TGTGCCAGTAGTTTTACTAGCGGGAGAACCCATGAGCAGTTCTTC

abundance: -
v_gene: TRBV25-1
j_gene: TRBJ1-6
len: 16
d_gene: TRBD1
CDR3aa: CASRPTGQGYNSPLHF
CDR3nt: TGTGCCAGCAGACCCACGGGACAGGGATATAATTCACCCCTCCACTTT

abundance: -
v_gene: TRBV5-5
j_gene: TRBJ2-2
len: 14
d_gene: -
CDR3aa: CASRDTSNTGELFF
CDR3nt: TGTGCCAGCAGGGACACCTCGAACACCGGGGAGCTGTTTTTT

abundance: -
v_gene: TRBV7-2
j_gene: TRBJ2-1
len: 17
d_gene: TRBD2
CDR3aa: CASSPGASGGFYNEQFF
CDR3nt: TGTGCCAGCAGCCCTGGGGCTAGCGGGGGGTTTTACAATGAGCAGTTCTTC

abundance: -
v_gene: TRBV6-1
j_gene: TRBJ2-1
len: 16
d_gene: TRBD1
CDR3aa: CASSGSGTGRYNEQFF
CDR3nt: TGTGCCAGCAGTGGATCCGGGACAGGGAGATACAATGAGCAGTTCTTC

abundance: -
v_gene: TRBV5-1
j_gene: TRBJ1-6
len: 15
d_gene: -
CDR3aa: CASSFSWGDNSPLHF
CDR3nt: TGCGCCAGCAGCTTTTCCTGGGGCGACAATTCACCCCTCCACTTT

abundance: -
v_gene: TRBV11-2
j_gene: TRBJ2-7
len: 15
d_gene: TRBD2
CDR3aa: CASRLTSGGVYEQYF
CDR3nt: TGTGCCAGCAGATTGACTAGCGGGGGAGTCTACGAGCAGTACTTC

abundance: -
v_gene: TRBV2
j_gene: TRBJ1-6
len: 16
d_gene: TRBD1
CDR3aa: CASSEAGGQGNSPLHF
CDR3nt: TGTGCCAGCAGTGAAGCAGGTGGACAGGGGAATTCACCCCTCCACTTT

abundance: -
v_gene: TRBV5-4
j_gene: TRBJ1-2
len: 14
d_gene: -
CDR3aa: CASSLFGSSGGYTF
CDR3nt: TGTGCCAGCAGCTTGTTTGGGTCCTCCGGGGGCTACACCTTC

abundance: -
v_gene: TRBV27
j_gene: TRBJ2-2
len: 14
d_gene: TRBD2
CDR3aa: CASNPSGGPGELFF
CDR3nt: TGTGCCAGCAATCCTAGCGGGGGACCCGGGGAGCTGTTTTTT

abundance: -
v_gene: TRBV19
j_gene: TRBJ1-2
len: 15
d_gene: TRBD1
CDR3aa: CASNSVPGGSKGYTF
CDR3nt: TGTGCCAGTAACTCTGTTCCAGGGGGCTCCAAAGGCTACACCTTC

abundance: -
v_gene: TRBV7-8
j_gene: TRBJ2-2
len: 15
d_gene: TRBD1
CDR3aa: CASSLTGTGGWELFF
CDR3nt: TGTGCCAGCAGCTTAACCGGGACAGGGGGATGGGAGCTGTTTTTT

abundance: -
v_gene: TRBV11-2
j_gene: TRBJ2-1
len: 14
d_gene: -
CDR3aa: CASSPGRYRNEQFF
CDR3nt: TGTGCCAGCAGCCCGGGGAGGTATCGCAATGAGCAGTTCTTC

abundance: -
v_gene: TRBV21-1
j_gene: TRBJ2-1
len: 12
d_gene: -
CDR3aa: CASSKESDEQFF
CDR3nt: TGTGCCAGCAGCAAAGAAAGCGATGAGCAGTTCTTC

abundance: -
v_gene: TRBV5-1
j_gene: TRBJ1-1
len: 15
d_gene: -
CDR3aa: CASSLGTGLRAEAFF
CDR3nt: TGCGCCAGCAGCTTGGGAACAGGGCTAAGGGCTGAAGCTTTCTTT

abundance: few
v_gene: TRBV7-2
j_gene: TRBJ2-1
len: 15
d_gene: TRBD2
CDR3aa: CASSLISGGAHEQFF
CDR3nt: TGTGCCAGCAGCTTAATCAGCGGGGGGGCCCATGAGCAGTTCTTC

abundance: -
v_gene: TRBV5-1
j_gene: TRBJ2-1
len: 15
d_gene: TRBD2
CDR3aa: CASSPGLAHYNEQFF
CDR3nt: TGCGCCAGCAGCCCGGGACTAGCCCACTACAATGAGCAGTTCTTC

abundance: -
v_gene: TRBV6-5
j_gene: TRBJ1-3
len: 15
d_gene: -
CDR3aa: CASSYGGAPGNTIYF
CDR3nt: TGTGCCAGCAGTTACGGGGGGGCTCCGGGAAACACCATATATTTT